This T cell receptor (beta chain) was obtained from a study of glioma-infiltrating T cells. Study-wide findings and caveats: CDR3 overlap between tissue and blood was very small. Non-neoplastic patients had below-expected tissue-blood divergence, while all gliomas exceeded expectation.

This clonotype occurred a few times. The antigen is not known. TCR alpha and beta CDR3 regions were amplified from RNA using iRepertoire nested multiplex PCR. For one-step reverse transcription and amplification, about 85-400 ng of tissue mRNA or PBMC total RNA was used. TCRdb called the multiplex PCR reads again in MiXCR, with one record for every CDR3 protein. Of about 180,000 distinct CDR3 sequences listed, roughly two fifths are singletons. Deletions cut 5 bases from V and 7 bases from J, with 20 bases between. Germline loops: CDR1 SGHTA, CDR2 FQGNSA. The CDR3 contains 15 residues. The chain couples TRBV7-2 to TRBJ2-5; tentative D call: TRBD2 (7 bases). The sequencing sample was made of glioma tissue, nonneoplastic brain tissue, or PBMCs (not recorded which). This TCR was sampled from a human donor with low-grade glioma or glioblastoma, undergoing nonglioma brain surgery, or in good health (not recorded which). Written as DNA, the CDR3 is TGTGCCAGCAGCCAAACAAGGGGGGGTTTCGTGACCCAGTACTTC. Translation gives CASSQTRGGFVTQYF.